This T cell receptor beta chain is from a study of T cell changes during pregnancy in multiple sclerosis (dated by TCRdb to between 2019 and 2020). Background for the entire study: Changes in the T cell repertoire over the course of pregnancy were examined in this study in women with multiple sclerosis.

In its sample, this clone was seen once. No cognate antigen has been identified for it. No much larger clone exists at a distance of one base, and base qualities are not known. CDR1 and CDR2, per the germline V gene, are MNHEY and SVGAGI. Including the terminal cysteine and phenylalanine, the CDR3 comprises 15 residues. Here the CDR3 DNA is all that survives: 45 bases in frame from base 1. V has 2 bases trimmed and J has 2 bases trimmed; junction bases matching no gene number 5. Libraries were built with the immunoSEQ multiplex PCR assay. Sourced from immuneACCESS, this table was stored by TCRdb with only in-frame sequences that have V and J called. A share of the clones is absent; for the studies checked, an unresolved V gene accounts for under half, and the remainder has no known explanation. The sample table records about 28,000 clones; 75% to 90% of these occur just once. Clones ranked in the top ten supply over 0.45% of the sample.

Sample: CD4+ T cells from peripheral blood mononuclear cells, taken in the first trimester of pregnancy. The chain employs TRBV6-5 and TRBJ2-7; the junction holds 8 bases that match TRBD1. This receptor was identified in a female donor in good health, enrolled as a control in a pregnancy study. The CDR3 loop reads CASSYANRGAYEQYF. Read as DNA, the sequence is TGTGCCAGCAGTTACGCAAACAGGGGGGCCTACGAGCAGTACTTC.